These 21 T cell receptor beta chains were all obtained from the same sample, sequenced in a study of post-analysis software for immune sequencing data. Every TCR beta cDNA library bore unique molecular identifiers. TCRdb reanalysed the PCR reads using MiXCR and keeps one entry per CDR3 protein. The sample has almost 700,000 distinct CDR3 sequences; 59% are singletons. Study findings and constraints: With TRBV5-6, TRBV5-1 and TRBV20-1 included, about five TRBV segments were more frequent in patients than in controls.

These receptors have no identified antigens. Sequenced: blood. These receptors were taken from a girl aged 2 to 9 with multiple sclerosis.

J is TRBJ1-2 and V is TRBV29-1; D gene unclear. The V end was cut by 4 bases, the J end by 1 base, with 16 bases between. The germline V gene has CDR1 SQVTM and CDR2 ANQGSEA. This CDR3 spans 15 amino acids. The chain's CDR3 is CSVVGKEGFNYGYTF. In DNA form, the CDR3 reads TGCAGCGTTGTAGGAAAAGAGGGCTTTAACTATGGCTACACCTTC.

This chain connects TRBV18 to TRBJ2-7; 14 bases agree with TRBD2. Germline CDR1 and CDR2: KGHSH and LQKENI. CDR3 length equals 16 residues. V lost 4 bases, J lost 3 bases, and 5 bases stayed unmatched. The CDR3 sequence: CASSRLAGGPLYEQYF. For the CDR3, the DNA is TGTGCCAGCTCACGACTAGCGGGAGGGCCTCTCTACGAGCAGTACTTC.

The rearrangement joins TRBV27 to TRBJ2-5, with D possibly matching TRBD1 (5 bases). Germline lookup yields CDR1 MNHEY and CDR2 SMNVEV (reference sequence). The CDR3 runs 16 residues. V was trimmed by 2 bases and J by 2 bases, leaving 15 bases between them. Written as DNA, the CDR3 is TGTGCCAGCAGTTTAAGGGGCTACCCCGTACAAGAGACCCAGTACTTC. The encoded protein is CASSLRGYPVQETQYF.

DNA of the CDR3: TGTGCCACCAGTGATTGGGCCGGGACAGGTCCACATCCTAACTATGGCTACACCTTC. It specifies CATSDWAGTGPHPNYGYTF. The V call is TRBV24-1, the J call TRBJ1-2, with 8 bases aligning to TRBD1. Per the germline V gene, CDR1 is KGHDR and CDR2 is SFDVKD. The CDR3 is 19 residues long. V dropped 2 bases and J dropped 0; count of bases not matched to a gene: 13.

This chain links TRBV7-8 with TRBJ2-7; 7 nucleotides agree with TRBD2. Trimming removed 5 bases from V and 1 base from J; junction bases left unmatched: 8. Germline lookup yields CDR1 SGHVS and CDR2 FQNEAQ. The CDR3 totals 15 residues. CDR3 loop: CASSPLGSGSYEQYF. The CDR3 DNA follows: TGTGCCAGCAGCCCCCTGGGTAGCGGGTCCTACGAGCAGTACTTC.

This chain joins TRBV5-4 and TRBJ2-3; 7 nucleotides align to TRBD1. Germline values: CDR1 SGHNT, CDR2 YYREEE (reference sequence). There are 14 residues in the CDR3. The junction had 7 bases not matched to a gene; V was cut back by 3 bases and J by 6 bases. This CDR3 is CASSSQGVSDTQYF. CDR3 in DNA: TGTGCCAGCAGCTCCCAGGGGGTTTCGGATACGCAGTATTTT. The full variable domain, its missing parts supplied by reference TRBV5-4 and TRBJ2-3, is ETGVTQSPTHLIKTRGQQVTLRCSSQSGHNTVSWYQQALGQGPQFIFQYYREEENGRGNFPPRFSGLQFPNYSSELNVNALELDDSALYLCASSSQGVSDTQYFGPGTRLTVL.

The V call is TRBV29-1, the J call TRBJ2-7, with 7 bases matching TRBD1. The DNA end favors TRBJ2-5, so the J call may be wrong. From germline, CDR1 is SQVTM and CDR2 ANQGSEA. This CDR3 region has 12 residues. The CDR3, as DNA: TGCAGCTCCAGAGGGGGCGGACAGACCCAGTACTTC. Translating it yields CSSRGGGQTQYF.

This rearrangement joins TRBV6-1 to TRBJ2-7, with D possibly being TRBD2 (6 bases). V lost 3 bases, J lost 2 bases, and 17 bases lay in between. Germline V CDR1 and CDR2: MNHNS, SASEGT. The CDR3 consists of 16 residues. CDR3 protein: CASSDPIGGAAYEQYF. The CDR3 DNA reads as TGTGCCAGCAGTGACCCCATCGGAGGGGCCGCCTACGAGCAGTACTTC.

This chain links TRBV6-5 with TRBJ2-2; TRBD2 is a possible D gene (6 bases). This CDR3 spans 16 amino acids. The V gene lost 7 bases and the J gene lost 0 bases, with 15 bases spanning the gap. From germline, CDR1 is MNHEY and CDR2 SVGAGI. CDR3: CASTGRGGANTGELFF. CDR3 DNA sequence: TGTGCCAGCACCGGACGTGGCGGGGCGAACACCGGGGAGCTGTTTTTT.

V gene TRBV6-5 combines with J gene TRBJ1-4; D gene uncertain. V lost 2 bases to trimming and J lost 2 bases, with 6 bases between them. The CDR3 covers 14 residues. Germline CDR1 and CDR2: MNHEY and SVGAGI. The CDR3 loop is CASSYVWTNEKLFF. The CDR3 coding sequence is TGTGCCAGCAGTTACGTGTGGACTAATGAAAAACTGTTTTTT.

There are a few counts of this clonotype. V usage is TRBV20-1 and J usage is TRBJ2-1; maybe TRBD1 (7 bases). V lost 3 bases, J lost 3 bases, and 21 bases lay in between. Germline values: CDR1 DFQATT, CDR2 SNEGSKA (reference sequence). The CDR3 has 17 residues. CDR3 DNA: TGCAGTGCTAGGAGACAATTTGGGCAGGGGGGCTACAATGAGCAGTTCTTC. Encoded protein: CSARRQFGQGGYNEQFF.

The V and J genes are TRBV5-1 and TRBJ2-5, with TRBD2 identical over 7 bases. CDR3 length: 15 amino acids. V dropped 0 bases and J dropped 2; count of bases not matched to a gene: 4. In germline, CDR1 is SGHRS, CDR2 YFSETQ. The CDR3 nucleotides are TGCGCCAGCAGCTTGGCGCCTAGCGGTCAAGAGACCCAGTACTTC. It codes for CASSLAPSGQETQYF. Using reference TRBV5-1 and TRBJ2-5 for the parts outside the CDR3, the full variable domain is KAGVTQTPRYLIKTRGQQVTLSCSPISGHRSVSWYQQTPGQGLQFLFEYFSETQRNKGNFPGRFSGRQFSNSRSEMNVSTLELGDSALYLCASSLAPSGQETQYFGPGTRLLVL.

The V gene is TRBV29-1, the J gene TRBJ2-5; tentatively, D is TRBD2 (6 bases). Trimming removed 4 bases at V and 4 bases at J, with 7 bases between. Germline CDR1 is SQVTM and CDR2 is ANQGSEA. The CDR3 has 11 amino acids. The CDR3 region is CSVVEGETQYF. CDR3 nucleotides: TGCAGCGTTGTGGAGGGAGAGACCCAGTACTTC.

This clonotype was seen only a few times. The J gene is TRBJ2-1, the V gene TRBV27; TRBD1 agrees at 11 bases. The CDR3 length is 15 residues. After removal of 3 bases from V and 4 bases from J, the junction contained 2 bases not matched to a gene. The V gene's germline CDR1 is MNHEY and CDR2 SMNVEV (reference sequence). Here the CDR3 DNA reads TGTGCCAGCAGTTTGGGACAGGGGGGGTACAATGAGCAGTTCTTC. Translation gives CASSLGQGGYNEQFF.

This clonotype was counted between two and nine times. The V gene is TRBV5-1, the J gene TRBJ2-1, with a tentative D call TRBD2 (7 bases). CDR1 and CDR2 from the germline V gene are SGHRS and YFSETQ. The length of the CDR3 is 17 residues. V was pared by 5 bases and J by 6 bases, with 24 bases between. CDR3 sequence (DNA): TGCGCCAGCAGTTCCTTGGGGGGGCGGGACTTCCCCAATGAGCAGTTCTTC. Translation gives CASSSLGGRDFPNEQFF.

The rearrangement joins TRBV12-3 or TRBV12-4 to TRBJ1-1; TRBD1 aligns across 7 bases. CDR3 size: 14 residues. V trimming: 10 bases; J trimming: 3 bases; junction bases outside the gene matches: 11. CDR3 DNA: TGTGCCACCGGACAGGCCACCCTGTACACTGAAGCTTTCTTT. Amino acid sequence: CATGQATLYTEAFF.

V is TRBV20-1 and J is TRBJ1-2; D perhaps matches TRBD1 (5 bases). V was trimmed by 3 bases and J by 6 bases, leaving 17 bases between them. Germline loops: CDR1 DFQATT, CDR2 SNEGSKA (reference sequence). The CDR3 contains 14 residues. CDR3 nucleotide sequence: TGCAGTGCTAGGCCCGGAGAAGGGGCGCATGGCTACACCTTC. This sequence encodes CSARPGEGAHGYTF.

This rearrangement joins TRBV12-2 to TRBJ2-1. TRBV12-2 is a pseudogene segment. The CDR3 runs 17 residues. Here the CDR3 DNA reads TGTGCAAGTCGCTTGTCCTCGAGCTCGAGCTCCTACAATGAGCAGTTCTTC. Translation gives CASRLSSSSSSYNEQFF.

This clonotype has just a few counts. CDR3 DNA: TGTGCCAGCAGCCGGGACGGACAAAATTCACCCCTCCACTTT. This encodes CASSRDGQNSPLHF. The V and J genes are TRBV7-2 and TRBJ1-6, with D perhaps matching TRBD1 (5 bases). V lost 5 bases to trimming and J lost 7 bases, with 12 bases between them. The germline gives CDR1 SGHTA, CDR2 FQGNSA. The CDR3 covers 14 residues.

This chain joins TRBV18 and TRBJ2-5, with D hard to call. Germline CDR1 KGHSH, CDR2 LQKENI. V lost 0 bases to trimming and J lost 5 bases, with 13 bases between them. The CDR3 consists of 15 residues. The CDR3: CASSPPVLGRETQYF. In nucleotides, the CDR3 is TGTGCCAGCTCACCACCTGTCCTAGGACGGGAGACCCAGTACTTC.

This sequence joins TRBV15 and TRBJ2-7; the D gene is possibly TRBD1 (8 bases). The CDR3 is 16 residues long. Germline lookup yields CDR1 LNHNV and CDR2 YYDKDF (reference sequence). Trimming removed 1 base from V and 2 bases from J, with 15 bases in between. CDR3 bases: TGTGCCACCAGCAGAGGAAACAGGGGGGGAACCTACGAGCAGTACTTC. As protein: CATSRGNRGGTYEQYF.